Shown below are 14 T cell receptor beta chains from a single sample sequenced in a study of cytomegalovirus exposure and HLA in healthy donors. Use of 60 Vbeta and 13 Jbeta primers characterized the PCR. Clones were read by immunoSEQ multiplex PCR, and TCRdb kept only the in-frame ones, dropping some. Its listing shows more than 95,000 clones. The sample comprised PBMCs. The receptor set was obtained from a man aged 25 to 40 in good health and CMV-seronegative.

J is TRBJ2-7 and V is TRBV27; a weak D match, TRBD1 (6 bases). Germline CDR1 and CDR2: MNHEY and SMNVEV (reference sequence). V lost 5 bases to trimming and J lost 5 bases, with 16 bases between them. The CDR3 is made up of 14 amino acids. CDR3 sequence (DNA): TGTGCCAGCAGTATACAGGGAAATTTCGACGAGCAGTACTTC. Translating it yields CASSIQGNFDEQYF.

As concerns this clone: At one end the junction does not follow the germline gene, possibly because of a read error. The identical CDR3 is also encoded by other nucleotide sequences in the sample. The CDR3 here is CSVQIRAGGTDTQYF. DNA of the CDR3: TGCAGCGTTCAGATACGAGCGGGAGGCACGGATACGCAGTATTTT. This chain connects TRBV29-1 to TRBJ2-3, with 9 nucleotides matching TRBD2. The CDR3 runs 15 residues. From germline, CDR1 is SQVTM and CDR2 ANQGSEA.

V is TRBV10-3 and J is TRBJ2-3, with 8 nucleotides matching TRBD2. This CDR3 is built from 14 residues. The ends lost 6 bases at V and 4 bases at J; junction bases unmatched: 6. Germline CDR1 ENHRY, CDR2 SYGVKD. This chain's CDR3 is CAISRGGSADTQYF. Here the CDR3 DNA reads TGTGCCATCAGCCGGGGGGGATCGGCAGATACGCAGTATTTT.

This chain uses TRBV7-9 with TRBJ2-1; D uncertain. V was shortened by 3 bases and J by 10 bases, with 19 bases between the two germline ends. There are 15 residues in the CDR3. Germline lookup yields CDR1 SEHNR and CDR2 FQNEAQ (reference sequence). The chain's CDR3 is CASSLADLALGEQFF. The CDR3 nucleotides are TGTGCCAGCAGCTTGGCGGATTTGGCCCTCGGCGAGCAGTTCTTC.

The CDR3 nucleotides read TGTGCCAGCATTGGTGCGGGGACCAACTATGGCTACACCTTC. This codes for CASIGAGTNYGYTF. The chain recombines TRBV28 with TRBJ1-2; TRBD1 might be the D (5 bases). Germline CDR1 and CDR2: MDHEN and SYDVKM. This CDR3 has 14 residues. Trimming pared 7 bases from V and 2 bases from J, leaving 14 bases between.

The chain uses TRBV5-1 and TRBJ2-5, with D tentatively TRBD1 (5 bases). The J call may be in error: the DNA end matches TRBJ2-7 better. The CDR3 has 17 residues. Germline-derived CDR1 and CDR2 are SGHRS and YFSETQ. The CDR3: CASSLGTRQRVFYEQYF. CDR3 nucleotides: TGCGCCAGCAGCTTGGGGACGCGACAGCGAGTCTTCTACGAGCAGTACTTC.

This chain uses TRBV15 with TRBJ2-3; no reliable D call. The germline gives CDR1 LNHNV, CDR2 YYDKDF (reference sequence). Trimming shortened V by 0 bases and J by 2 bases, and 18 bases separated the two germline ends. The CDR3 is 18 residues long. CDR3 protein: CATSRDAPRQAYTDTQYF. The CDR3 coding sequence is TGTGCCACCAGCAGAGATGCCCCCAGGCAGGCATACACAGATACGCAGTATTTT. Full variable domain (missing parts from reference TRBV15 and TRBJ2-3): DAMVIQNPRYQVTQFGKPVTLSCSQTLNHNVMYWYQQKSSQAPKLLFHYYDKDFNNEADTPDNFQSRRPNTSFCFLDIRSPGLGDTAMYLCATSRDAPRQAYTDTQYFGPGTRLTVL.

The J gene is TRBJ1-4, the V gene TRBV5-1; possibly TRBD1 for D (5 bases). Germline V gives CDR1 SGHRS, CDR2 YFSETQ. The CDR3 is 14 residues long. V lost 5 bases to trimming and J lost 4 bases, with 12 bases between them. CDR3 loop: CASSPGGGNEKLFF. CDR3 in DNA: TGCGCCAGCAGTCCAGGCGGGGGTAATGAAAAACTGTTTTTT.

J is TRBJ2-1 and V is TRBV15; D might be TRBD2 (6 bases). This CDR3 has 14 residues. Germline V gene sequence: CDR1 LNHNV, CDR2 YYDKDF (reference sequence). Trimming left V 0 bases short and J 8 bases short, with 11 bases between. The CDR3 DNA reads as TGTGCCACCAGCAGAGATCGGCGGGACGATGAGCAGTTCTTC. As protein: CATSRDRRDDEQFF.

The chain has TRBV5-1 and TRBJ2-3; TRBD1 might be the D (5 bases). This CDR3 spans 15 amino acids. The V and J ends lost 1 base and 1 base respectively, with 10 bases between them. Germline CDR1 SGHRS, CDR2 YFSETQ. The CDR3 sequence: CASSLSSRGTDTQYF. CDR3 nucleotide sequence: TGCGCCAGCAGCTTGAGTAGCAGGGGCACAGATACGCAGTATTTT.

The V call is TRBV4-2, the J call TRBJ2-6; 8 bases are shared with TRBD2. This CDR3 comprises 17 residues. Trimming at V came to 1 base and at J to 0 bases, leaving 2 bases not matched to a gene. CDR1 LGHNA and CDR2 YNFKEQ come from the germline V gene. The CDR3 reads CASSQVTSGSGANVLTF. The CDR3 DNA sequence: TGTGCCAGCAGCCAAGTCACTAGCGGCTCTGGGGCCAACGTCCTGACTTTC.

The chain joins TRBV7-6 to TRBJ2-2; 10 positions match TRBD1. V shed 7 bases and J 6 bases; nucleotides not matched to a gene: 5. This CDR3 spans 14 amino acids. The germline V gene encodes CDR1 SGHVS and CDR2 FNYEAQ. CDR3 coding DNA: TGTGCCAGCACCGGACAGGGGGAACCCGGGGAGCTGTTTTTT. This gives the protein CASTGQGEPGELFF.

The gene calls are TRBV25-1 and TRBJ2-1; 11 bases are a match to TRBD2. This CDR3 has 15 amino acids. The V segment lost 8 bases and the J segment 6 bases; nucleotides outside the gene matches: 9. Germline CDR1 MGHDK, CDR2 SYGVNS. CDR3 sequence: CASAPLAGEPNEQFF. The CDR3, as DNA: TGTGCCAGCGCCCCACTAGCGGGAGAACCCAATGAGCAGTTCTTC.

The V and J genes are TRBV5-6 and TRBJ2-1, with a possible D match to TRBD2 (6 bases). V was clipped by 4 bases and J by 7 bases, with 21 bases between them. The germline CDR1 and CDR2 sequences are SGHDT and YYEEEE. CDR3 length: 16 residues. The CDR3 DNA reads TGTGCCAGCAGCCCCTGGGTGGGGGGACGACTAAATGAGCAGTTCTTC. Translated: CASSPWVGGRLNEQFF.